Listed below are T cell receptor beta chains from one sample, sequenced in a study of shared clonotypes between healthy human individuals. TCRdb keeps only in-frame clones here, not all; method: immunoSEQ multiplex PCR. The sample comprises some 2,100,000 clones, around 95% of which are singletons, and approximately 0.13% rests with the top ten. The sample taken for sequencing was naive CD4+ T cells sorted from blood. The receptors were gathered from a man in his late teens or twenties in good health. CDR3s include the opening cysteine and the closing phenylalanine or tryptophan. The D gene is left open where the match is weak. Not all rows give a size; the values are once, few, many and, for expanded clones, a class.

j_call	d_call	clone_size	v_call	cdr3_nt	cdr3_aa
TRBJ2-5	-	few	TRBV5-4	TGTGCCAGCAGCCGGTCAGGCGGCGTGGAGACCCAGTACTTC	CASSRSGGVETQYF
TRBJ1-3	-	-	TRBV5-6	TGTGCCAGCAGGCCGACGGGAGCTGGAAACACCATATATTTT	CASRPTGAGNTIYF
TRBJ2-2	-	-	TRBV5-1	TGCGCCAGCAGCTTGGAAGGGATCACCGGGGAGCTGTTTTTT	CASSLEGITGELFF
TRBJ1-2	TRBD1	once	TRBV27	TGTGCCAGCAGACTGGGGACAGGCTATGGCTACACCTTC	CASRLGTGYGYTF
TRBJ2-1	-	-	TRBV11-2	TGTGCCAGCAGCTTAATAGGGCAGGGCACCAATGAGCAGTTCTTC	CASSLIGQGTNEQFF
TRBJ2-5	-	-	TRBV7-2	TGTGCCAGCAGCTTGTCAGGGAACGCCTTGAAAGAGACCCAGTACTTC	CASSLSGNALKETQYF
TRBJ1-1	-	once	TRBV9	TGTGCCAGCAGCGTATACCTCGGCCAGAACACTGAAGCTTTCTTT	CASSVYLGQNTEAFF
TRBJ1-2	-	-	TRBV6-6	TGTGCCAGCAGTCAAGACAGGCGGGTTGGCTACACCTTC	CASSQDRRVGYTF
TRBJ1-6	-	-	TRBV30	TGTGCCTGGAGTGTAAAGGTAGGGGCAGGTGGATTGGGGGAGGGGGATTCACCCCTCCACTTT	CAWSVKVGAGGLGEGDSPLHF
TRBJ2-6	-	-	TRBV6-5	TGTGCCAGCAGTTACCAGGGTGGACTGCAGACTTTC	CASSYQGGLQTF
TRBJ1-5	-	-	TRBV7-9	TGTGCCAGCAGCTTATCAGAGGGGAATCAGCCCCAGCATTTT	CASSLSEGNQPQHF
TRBJ1-2	-	-	TRBV19	TGTGCCAGTAGTATGGAACCTCTCCGGCCGGGCTACACCTTC	CASSMEPLRPGYTF
TRBJ1-6	-	-	TRBV7-2	TGTGCCAGCAGCTTATCACCCGGGGGCGGTAATTCACCCCTCCACTTT	CASSLSPGGGNSPLHF
TRBJ2-5	TRBD1	-	TRBV6-5	TGTGCCAGCAGTTTGGGACAGAGGGAGACCCAGTACTTC	CASSLGQRETQYF
TRBJ2-1	-	-	TRBV6-1	TGTGCCAGCAGTGACGTCGTGGGCAGGGGAGGCAATGAGCAGTTCTTC	CASSDVVGRGGNEQFF
TRBJ1-3	-	-	TRBV19	TGTGCCAGTAGTATCTCGTGGATGTCTGGAAACACCATATATTTT	CASSISWMSGNTIYF
TRBJ1-6	-	-	TRBV5-8	TGTGCCAGCAGCTTGTCCTATAATTCACCCCTCCACTTT	CASSLSYNSPLHF
TRBJ2-7	-	-	TRBV6-1	TGTGCCAGCTCGGATGGATACGAGCAGTACTTC	CASSDGYEQYF
TRBJ1-4	TRBD1	-	TRBV15	TGTGCCACCAGCATACCGGGACAGGACGAAAAACTGTTTTTT	CATSIPGQDEKLFF
TRBJ2-3	-	-	TRBV5-1	TGCGCCAGCAGCTTCCGACTTACTAGCACAGATACGCAGTATTTT	CASSFRLTSTDTQYF
TRBJ2-7	TRBD1	-	TRBV27	TGTGCCAGCAGTTCGACAGGGTCACAGCAGTACTTC	CASSSTGSQQYF
TRBJ2-2	-	-	TRBV11-2	TGTGCCAGCAGCTTAGACGGCAGGGGCGCGAACACCGGGGAGCTGTTTTTT	CASSLDGRGANTGELFF
TRBJ2-6	-	-	TRBV6-6	TGTGCCAGCAGTTACTCCCTTGGTTCTGGGGCCAACGTCCTGACTTTC	CASSYSLGSGANVLTF
TRBJ2-7	TRBD1	once	TRBV29-1	TGCAGCGTTGTACAGGGGGCCCCCTACGAGCAGTACTTC	CSVVQGAPYEQYF
TRBJ2-6	TRBD2	-	TRBV5-8	TGTGCCAGCAGCACAGCGGGAGTACTTGGGGCCAACGTCCTGACTTTC	CASSTAGVLGANVLTF
TRBJ2-5	-	-	TRBV7-2	TGTGCCAGCAGCTTGATGATGGGACGGGAGACCCAGTACTTC	CASSLMMGRETQYF
TRBJ2-3	-	-	TRBV20-1	TGCAGTGCTAGTTACGGGCCTGCGCAGTATTTT	CSASYGPAQYF
TRBJ2-3	-	-	TRBV25-1	TGTGCCAGCAGTGACAGGGGATTAAGCACAGATACGCAGTATTTT	CASSDRGLSTDTQYF